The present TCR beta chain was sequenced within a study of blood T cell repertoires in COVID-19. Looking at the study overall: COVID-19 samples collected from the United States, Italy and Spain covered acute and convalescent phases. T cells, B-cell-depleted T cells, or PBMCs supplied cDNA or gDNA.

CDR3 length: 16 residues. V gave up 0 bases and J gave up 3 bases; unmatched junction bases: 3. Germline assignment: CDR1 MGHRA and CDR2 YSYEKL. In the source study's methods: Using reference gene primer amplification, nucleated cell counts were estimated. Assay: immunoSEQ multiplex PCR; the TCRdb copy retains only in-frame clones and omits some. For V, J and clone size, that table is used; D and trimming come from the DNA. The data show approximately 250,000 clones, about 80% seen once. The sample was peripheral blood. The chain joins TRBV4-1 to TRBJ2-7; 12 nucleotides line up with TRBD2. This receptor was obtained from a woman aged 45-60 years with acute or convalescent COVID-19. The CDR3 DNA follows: TGCGCCAGCAGCCAAGAAACTAGCGGGAGGTACTACGAGCAGTACTTC. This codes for CASSQETSGRYYEQYF.